One T cell receptor (beta chain) is described in this entry. The CDR3 has 15 amino acids. Trimming stripped 3 bases from V and 5 bases from J, with 20 bases between. The germline V gene has CDR1 SQVTM and CDR2 ANQGSEA. The data belong to a study of identical twins. TCRdb passed the 5' RACE reads through MiXCR, listing each CDR3 protein once. The data show some 900,000 distinct CDR3 sequences, over 9% seen once. This sample was also put to use in a study of yellow fever vaccine responses in identical twins.

The clonotype originates from a woman aged 18-29 years in good health. The gene calls are TRBV29-1 and TRBJ2-7; TRBD1 might be the D (6 bases). Sequencing was carried out using PBMCs. CDR3 residues: CSVDETGLSMDEQYF. The CDR3 DNA follows: TGCAGCGTTGATGAAACAGGGTTGTCAATGGACGAGCAGTACTTC.